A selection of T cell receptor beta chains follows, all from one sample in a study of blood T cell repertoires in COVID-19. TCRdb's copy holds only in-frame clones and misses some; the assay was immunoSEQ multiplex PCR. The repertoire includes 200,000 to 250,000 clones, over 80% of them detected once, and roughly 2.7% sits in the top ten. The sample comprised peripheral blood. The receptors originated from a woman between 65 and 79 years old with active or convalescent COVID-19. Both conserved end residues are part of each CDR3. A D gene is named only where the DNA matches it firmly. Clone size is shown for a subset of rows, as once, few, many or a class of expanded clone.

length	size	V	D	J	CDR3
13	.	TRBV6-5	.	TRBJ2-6	CARRNSGANVLTF
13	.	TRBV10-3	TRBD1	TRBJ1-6	CAIRTGDDSPLHF
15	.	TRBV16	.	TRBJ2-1	CASSQSRQHYNEQFF
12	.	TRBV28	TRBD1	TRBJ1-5	CASTGGGQPQHF
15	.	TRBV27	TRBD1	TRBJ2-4	CASRHRDSAANIQYF
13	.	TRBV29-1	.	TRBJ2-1	CSVEASTRTEQFF
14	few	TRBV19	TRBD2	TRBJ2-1	CASSFSTSGNEQFF
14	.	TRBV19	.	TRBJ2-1	CATLGGGWVHEQFF
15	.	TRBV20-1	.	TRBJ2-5	CSASPRTGRQETQYF
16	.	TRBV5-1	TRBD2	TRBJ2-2	CASSLRLAGEVGELFF
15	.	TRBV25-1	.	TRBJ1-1	CASSEWRTQNTEAFF
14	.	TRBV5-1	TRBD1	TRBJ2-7	CASSLGTGGNEQYF
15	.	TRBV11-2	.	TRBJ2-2	CASSLGGGGSGELFF
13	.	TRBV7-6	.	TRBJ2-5	CASSWAGAETQYF
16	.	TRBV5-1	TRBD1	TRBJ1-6	CASSPQQGAYNSPLHF
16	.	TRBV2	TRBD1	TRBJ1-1	CASRAPPGQGASEAFF
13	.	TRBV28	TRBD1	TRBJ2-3	CASSPQGADTQYF
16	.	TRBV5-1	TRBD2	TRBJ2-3	CASSFGRTPNTDTQYF
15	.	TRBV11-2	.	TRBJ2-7	CASSLHGGNNYEQYF
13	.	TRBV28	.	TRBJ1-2	CASSSPPGWGYTF
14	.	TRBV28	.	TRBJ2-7	CASSSTGWTYEQYF
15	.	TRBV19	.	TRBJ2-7	CASRLRAGGFYEQYF
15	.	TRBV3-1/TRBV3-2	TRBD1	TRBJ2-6	CASSHQGALANVLTF
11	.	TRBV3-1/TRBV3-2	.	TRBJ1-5	CASSQRDPQHF